The 8 T cell receptor beta chains reported below all come from one sample, sequenced in a study of blood T cell repertoires in COVID-19. Assay: immunoSEQ multiplex PCR; the TCRdb copy retains only in-frame clones and omits some. Of 160,000 or so clones listed, 80% are singletons. The specimen sequenced was PBMCs or T cells enriched from blood (not recorded which). Receptors originate from a woman aged 55 to 70 who had recovered from COVID-19.

This clone was counted once. J is TRBJ1-1 and V is TRBV29-1; D unresolved. The CDR3 has 12 amino acids. With 7 bases removed from V and 1 base from J, the gap between germline ends came to 10 bases. The germline V gene encodes CDR1 SQVTM and CDR2 ANQGSEA. CDR3 region: CSAQTQNTEAFF. The CDR3 nucleotides are TGCAGCGCTCAGACACAGAACACTGAAGCTTTCTTT.

The rearrangement uses TRBV5-1 and TRBJ2-3, with TRBD2 matching over 9 bases. Losses at the gene ends were 4 bases for V and 2 bases for J; bases not matched to a gene: 11. CDR3 length: 17 amino acids. The germline CDR1 and CDR2 sequences are SGHRS and YFSETQ. In DNA form, the CDR3 reads TGCGCCAGCAGCCCCCTCGTAGCGGGGGCCGTCACAGATACGCAGTATTTT. Residues: CASSPLVAGAVTDTQYF.

This clone has just one count. The chain links TRBV20-1 to TRBJ1-1, with D uncertain. The CDR3 runs to 11 residues. Per the germline V gene, CDR1 is DFQATT and CDR2 is SNEGSKA (reference sequence). The CDR3 region has the DNA TGCAGCAGCCCGGGGAACACTGAAGCTTTCTTT. Its translation is CSSPGNTEAFF.

This clone was seen more than once but under ten times. Because the CDR3's place on the DNA is in doubt, the DNA is left out and the CDR3 is given as listed by TCRdb. The chain carries TRBV28 and TRBJ1-1; the DNA was not compared with TRBD1, the D call given in the table. Ends included, the CDR3 has 15 residues. Germline loops: CDR1 MDHEN, CDR2 SYDVKM. The CDR3 loop reads CASSFLAGDVAEAFF.

The chain links TRBV5-1 to TRBJ2-5; D might be TRBD2 (7 bases). Germline values: CDR1 SGHRS, CDR2 YFSETQ. This CDR3 has 14 amino acids. V was cut by 4 bases and J by 5 bases, with 15 bases left in between. This chain's CDR3 is CASSQEGGRETQYF. For the CDR3, the DNA is TGCGCCAGCAGCCAGGAGGGGGGGCGTGAGACCCAGTACTTC.

The chain links TRBV19 to TRBJ1-5; TRBD1 aligns across 8 bases. With 6 bases clipped from V and 0 bases from J, the junction kept 4 bases outside the gene matches. The V gene's germline CDR1 is LNHDA and CDR2 SQIVND (reference sequence). The CDR3 has 15 amino acids. CDR3 residues: CASSLGQDSNQPQHF. The DNA of the CDR3 is TGTGCCAGTAGCCTGGGACAGGATAGCAATCAGCCCCAGCATTTT.

This clone was seen more than once but under ten times. This chain joins TRBV29-1 and TRBJ2-3; 8 bases align to TRBD1. Germline V gives CDR1 SQVTM, CDR2 ANQGSEA. This CDR3 spans 14 amino acids. The V and J ends lost 1 base and 5 bases, in that order; junction bases with no gene match: 5. The CDR3 region is CSVEAETGVDTQYF. The CDR3 DNA sequence: TGCAGCGTTGAAGCGGAGACAGGGGTAGATACGCAGTATTTT.

The chain combines TRBV19 with TRBJ1-4; D gene unclear. Trimming removed 6 bases from V and 8 bases from J, with 13 bases in between. This CDR3 contains 13 residues. CDR1 and CDR2 from the germline V gene are LNHDA and SQIVND (reference sequence). The CDR3, as DNA: TGTGCCAGTAGCCCGGGTGGTCGGGAAAAACTGTTTTTT. This codes for CASSPGGREKLFF.